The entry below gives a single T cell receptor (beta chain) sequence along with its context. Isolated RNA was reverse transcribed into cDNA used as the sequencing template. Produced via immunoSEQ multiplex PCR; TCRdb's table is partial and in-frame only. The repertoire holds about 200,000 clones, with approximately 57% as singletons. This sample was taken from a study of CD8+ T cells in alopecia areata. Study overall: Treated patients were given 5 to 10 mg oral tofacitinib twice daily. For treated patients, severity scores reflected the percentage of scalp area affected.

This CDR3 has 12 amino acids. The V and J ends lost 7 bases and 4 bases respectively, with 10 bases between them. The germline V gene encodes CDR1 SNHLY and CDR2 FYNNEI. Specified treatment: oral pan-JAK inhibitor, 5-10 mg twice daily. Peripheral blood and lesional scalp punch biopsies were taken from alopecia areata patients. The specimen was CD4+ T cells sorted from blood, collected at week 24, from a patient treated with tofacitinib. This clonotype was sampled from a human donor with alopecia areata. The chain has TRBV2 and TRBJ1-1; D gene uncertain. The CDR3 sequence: CASTADGTEAFF. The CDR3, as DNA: TGTGCCAGCACAGCGGACGGCACTGAAGCTTTCTTT.